This T cell receptor beta chain was captured in a study of blood T cell repertoires in COVID-19. Study context: The cDNA or gDNA used as material had been derived from T cells, B-cell-depleted T cells, or PBMCs.

Source study methods: Amplification with reference gene primers provided the estimates of nucleated cell counts. Assay used: immunoSEQ multiplex PCR; TCRdb lists only in-frame clones, some missing. That table gives V, J and clone size, and the DNA gave D and trimming. The repertoire consists of some 390,000 clones, with around 87% occurring once and the leading ten covering roughly 2.1%. Trimming cost V 0 bases and J 3 bases, with 10 bases left between them. Germline values: CDR1 SGDLS, CDR2 YYNGEE. The CDR3 consists of 15 residues. The source is a woman in her sixties with COVID-19, enrolled during active disease. Sequencing was carried out using peripheral blood. The V and J genes are TRBV9 and TRBJ2-1, with TRBD2 as a possible D gene (5 bases). This chain's CDR3 is CASSVDGGLYNEQFF. The CDR3 coding sequence is TGTGCCAGCAGCGTAGATGGAGGACTCTACAATGAGCAGTTCTTC.